This T cell receptor beta chain was sequenced during a study of T cells in Graves' hyperthyroidism and ophthalmopathy. Amplified TCR beta CDR3 regions came from RNA transcripts. First-round RT-PCR targeting the TCR CDR3 was performed with the HTBI primer set. Using its own MiXCR run on the multiplex PCR reads, TCRdb lists one record per CDR3 protein. This sample has hundreds of thousands of distinct CDR3 sequences; just over 45% occur once, and the top ten carry roughly 8.2%. Calling Graves' hyperthyroidism stable meant ophthalmopathy did not progress within 18 months. Recently diagnosed hyperthyroidism of less than 2 months' duration affected patients aged 18 to 65. Diagnostic assessment was based on clinical symptoms, serum thyroxine and TRAb, thyroid ultrasound and orbital computed tomography. Of note for this clonotype: Its antigen remains unknown.

The J segment lost 2 bases and the V segment lost 8 bases, leaving 10 bases of the junction unmatched. The CDR3 spans 15 residues. Germline loops: CDR1 SGHAT, CDR2 FQNNGV. Study-wide points: In blood, most of the thyroid clonotypes expanded above 0.001 were also present.

The chain recombines TRBV11-2 with TRBJ1-2; 8 bases agree with TRBD1. The sample comprised peripheral blood or thyroid tissue (not recorded which). The TCR sequence derives from a woman in her late teens or twenties with Graves' hyperthyroidism. The chain's CDR3 is CASSRGGQANYGYTF. The CDR3 DNA sequence: TGTGCCAGCTCAAGAGGGGGACAGGCGAACTATGGCTACACCTTC.